In this sample, the clone carrying this T cell receptor beta chain turned up a few times. The CDR3 runs to 16 residues. V gave up 2 bases and J gave up 2 bases, with 15 bases separating them. Germline V gene sequence: CDR1 MDHEN, CDR2 SYDVKM. This specimen belongs to a study of blood T cells in healthy people across ages. The use of a sample-barcoded 5' primer and a J-beta primer mix characterized a second PCR of about 6 to 11 cycles. The authors tagged each cDNA molecule using a template-switch adaptor with 12 random nucleotides. TCRdb reprocessed the 5' RACE reads with MiXCR, giving one entry per CDR3 protein. This sample has about 760,000 distinct CDR3 sequences; approximately 25% occur once, and the top ten carry 9.4%. This sample was shared with a second study, whose subject was T cells of mothers and their children. As that report states: The study recruited a few healthy Caucasian mothers and their six children as donors.

This sequence was found in a boy aged 10-17 years in good health. The sample was blood. The chain is built from TRBV28 and TRBJ1-2; no definite D call. The CDR3, as DNA: TGTGCCAGCAGTTTAGTCGGGCCGATCCTCAACTATGGCTACACCTTC. Protein: CASSLVGPILNYGYTF.